Listed below are T cell receptor beta chains from one sample, sequenced in a study of T cells expressing NK-cell markers. TCRdb re-called the 5' RACE reads and catalogs CDR3 proteins one per entry, DNA excluded. This table holds 300,000 to 500,000 distinct CDR3 sequences. Material: blood T cells: a sorted CD56 or NKG2C T cell subset, CD4+ or CD8+ T cells, or bulk PBMC T cells (not recorded which). The receptors originated from a woman aged 50 to 60 in good health. Both conserved end residues are part of each CDR3.

v_call: TRBV7-2; j_call: TRBJ1-2; cdr3_aa: CASSRHGPNYGYTF
v_call: TRBV27; j_call: TRBJ2-5; cdr3_aa: CASQGVEETQYF
v_call: TRBV20-1; j_call: TRBJ2-7; cdr3_aa: CSASSRTGSREQYF
v_call: TRBV12-3/TRBV12-4; j_call: TRBJ2-2; cdr3_aa: CASSFFSSGELFF
v_call: TRBV9; j_call: TRBJ2-1; cdr3_aa: CASSVVQGVKNEQFF
v_call: TRBV4-1; j_call: TRBJ2-3; cdr3_aa: CASSLLPGLAGLGTQYF
v_call: TRBV24-1; j_call: TRBJ2-3; cdr3_aa: CATSVVRGGNGTDTQYF
v_call: TRBV3-1; j_call: TRBJ2-1; cdr3_aa: CASSLPGLAHRQFF
v_call: TRBV29-1; j_call: TRBJ2-7; cdr3_aa: CSVGNAGGAEQYF
v_call: TRBV6-5; j_call: TRBJ2-7; cdr3_aa: CASNKGPTPNYEQYF
v_call: TRBV28; j_call: TRBJ2-3; cdr3_aa: CATLFSGPTDTQYF
v_call: TRBV3-1; j_call: TRBJ2-4; cdr3_aa: CASTFLGQKNIQYF
v_call: TRBV5-1; j_call: TRBJ2-2; cdr3_aa: CASSLAGTGTSGRTGELFF
v_call: TRBV29-1; j_call: TRBJ2-1; cdr3_aa: CSVGTQRWNEQFF
v_call: TRBV12-3/TRBV12-4; j_call: TRBJ2-5; cdr3_aa: CASRMGLAGETQYF
v_call: TRBV5-1; j_call: TRBJ2-7; cdr3_aa: CASSVLTGSYEQYF
v_call: TRBV27; j_call: TRBJ1-1; cdr3_aa: CASSLEVSGPGVEVFF
v_call: TRBV7-6; j_call: TRBJ2-3; cdr3_aa: CASSALAGLNTDTQYF
v_call: TRBV20-1; j_call: TRBJ2-7; cdr3_aa: CSATKGGDEQYF
v_call: TRBV9; j_call: TRBJ1-5; cdr3_aa: CASSATDNSNQPQHF
v_call: TRBV5-5; j_call: TRBJ2-2; cdr3_aa: CASSLQGTSGRAFGELFF
v_call: TRBV27; j_call: TRBJ1-2; cdr3_aa: CASSLKAGGYGYTF
v_call: TRBV5-6; j_call: TRBJ1-2; cdr3_aa: CASSFKVDGYTF
v_call: TRBV10-2; j_call: TRBJ2-7; cdr3_aa: CASSETNEQYF
v_call: TRBV4-1; j_call: TRBJ1-2; cdr3_aa: CASRHRGGYGYTF
v_call: TRBV4-1; j_call: TRBJ2-5; cdr3_aa: CASSQVTSGEQETQYF
v_call: TRBV5-1; j_call: TRBJ2-3; cdr3_aa: CASSPSGGSGTDTQYF
v_call: TRBV24-1; j_call: TRBJ2-1; cdr3_aa: CATSPWGQDNEQFF
v_call: TRBV10-3; j_call: TRBJ2-3; cdr3_aa: CAIKESGRAEDTQYF
v_call: TRBV6-6; j_call: TRBJ1-6; cdr3_aa: CASKNQGDNSPLHF
v_call: TRBV29-1; j_call: TRBJ2-7; cdr3_aa: CSVALVQPYEQYF
v_call: TRBV6-1; j_call: TRBJ2-2; cdr3_aa: CASDRANTGELFF
v_call: TRBV4-1; j_call: TRBJ2-5; cdr3_aa: CASSHPGQGAETQYF
v_call: TRBV6-2/TRBV6-3; j_call: TRBJ2-3; cdr3_aa: CASSYVLAGDTQYF
v_call: TRBV10-3; j_call: TRBJ1-2; cdr3_aa: CAINTGGAANYGYTF
v_call: TRBV5-1; j_call: TRBJ2-1; cdr3_aa: CASSFLAGGTVPEQFF
v_call: TRBV18; j_call: TRBJ2-7; cdr3_aa: CASSPLGGRYEQYF
v_call: TRBV24-1; j_call: TRBJ2-2; cdr3_aa: CATSDFPGQGFTGELFF
v_call: TRBV20-1; j_call: TRBJ2-3; cdr3_aa: CSAKQVPPDTQYF
v_call: TRBV12-3/TRBV12-4; j_call: TRBJ2-1; cdr3_aa: CASSSGTGGYNEQFF
v_call: TRBV5-1; j_call: TRBJ1-2; cdr3_aa: CASSRGLNYGYTF
v_call: TRBV5-1; j_call: TRBJ2-5; cdr3_aa: CASSLGRGAQETQYF
v_call: TRBV10-3; j_call: TRBJ2-2; cdr3_aa: CAISESPGTSPSNTGELFF
v_call: TRBV24-1; j_call: TRBJ2-1; cdr3_aa: CATSDPLSGSYNEQFF
v_call: TRBV29-1; j_call: TRBJ2-5; cdr3_aa: CSAQSRDRGNQETQYF